A selection of T cell receptor beta chains follows, all from one sample in a study of somatic mutations in cytotoxic T cells in rheumatoid arthritis. TCRdb's table, derived via immunoSEQ multiplex PCR, lists solely in-frame clones and lacks some. The repertoire holds approximately 12,000 clones, with 70% to 80% as singletons. Material for sequencing was CD8+ T cells sorted from blood. These receptors all stem from a man in his fifties or sixties in good health. Each CDR3 is given with its conserved first and last residue. The D gene is left open where the match is weak.

d_gene,v_gene,j_gene,CDR3nt,CDR3aa
NA,TRBV12-5,TRBJ2-7,TGTGCTAGTGGTTTGGGGTCCCAAAGATACGAGCAGTACTTC,CASGLGSQRYEQYF
NA,TRBV11-2,TRBJ1-1,TGTGCCAGCAGCACCCCAAGAGGAGCTTTCTTT,CASSTPRGAFF
NA,TRBV7-6,TRBJ1-2,TGTGCCAGCAGCGGCGAGGGGGGCTATGGCTACACCTTC,CASSGEGGYGYTF
NA,TRBV7-9,TRBJ2-2,TGTGCCAGCAGAGGGGGGGGTAACACCGGGGAGCTGTTTTTT,CASRGGGNTGELFF
NA,TRBV9,TRBJ2-2,TGTGCCAGCAGCGTACGTCCGAACACCGGGGAGCTGTTTTTT,CASSVRPNTGELFF
TRBD1,TRBV27,TRBJ1-2,TGTGCCAGCAGTTCCACAGGGGGCTACTATGGCTACACCTTC,CASSSTGGYYGYTF
NA,TRBV19,TRBJ1-1,TGTGCCACCATGACAACTGAAGCTTTCTTT,CATMTTEAFF
NA,TRBV5-1,TRBJ1-5,TGCGCCAGCAGCCACCTCGGGGCAGGGAACAATCAGCCCCAGCATTTT,CASSHLGAGNNQPQHF
TRBD1,TRBV10-3,TRBJ1-1,TGTGCCATCAGTGATTTGCAGGGGGCGCGTACTGAAGCTTTCTTT,CAISDLQGARTEAFF
TRBD1,TRBV5-6,TRBJ2-7,TGTGCCAGCAGCTTGGAGTTCGGGGACAGGCACGAGCAGTACTTC,CASSLEFGDRHEQYF
TRBD2,TRBV5-1,TRBJ2-1,TGCGCCAGCAGCCCGCCGGGACTAGCGGGGTACAATGAGCAGTTCTTC,CASSPPGLAGYNEQFF
NA,TRBV2,TRBJ1-2,TGTGCCAGCTCCCCCCGAGGACCGACGGGGTATGGCTACACCTTC,CASSPRGPTGYGYTF